The 27 T cell receptor beta chains listed next were all sequenced from one sample in a study of blood T cell repertoires in COVID-19. Clones were sequenced by immunoSEQ multiplex PCR, and TCRdb holds only the in-frame ones, with some missing. The sample holds a few hundred thousand clones, roughly nine tenths seen once. Sequenced sample: PBMCs or T cells enriched from blood (not recorded which). The origin of the receptors is a woman aged 25 to 39 who had recovered from COVID-19.

This sequence joins TRBV12-3 or TRBV12-4 and TRBJ1-6; D is ambiguous. V was clipped by 6 bases and J by 5 bases, with 5 bases between them. CDR3 size: 12 residues. The chain's CDR3 is CASRQNNSPLHF. In nucleotides, the CDR3 is TGTGCCAGCAGACAGAATAATTCACCCCTCCACTTT.

The rearrangement joins TRBV5-1 to TRBJ1-5; D remains unclear. Trimming stripped 3 bases from V and 1 base from J, with 11 bases between. The CDR3 sequence is 15 residues long. The germline gives CDR1 SGHRS, CDR2 YFSETQ. The CDR3 region has the DNA TGCGCCAGCAGCTCCGACGGCGGGAGCAATCAGCCCCAGCATTTT. Protein product: CASSSDGGSNQPQHF.

This chain joins TRBV27 and TRBJ2-1; 8 nucleotides line up with TRBD2. This CDR3 is built from 15 residues. The ends lost 3 bases at V and 0 bases at J; junction bases unmatched: 1. Germline CDR1 is MNHEY and CDR2 is SMNVEV (reference sequence). This CDR3 reads CASSFAGGSYNEQFF. CDR3 sequence (DNA): TGTGCCAGCAGTTTCGCGGGAGGCTCCTACAATGAGCAGTTCTTC.

The genes are TRBV19 and TRBJ1-2; a possible D gene is TRBD1 (6 bases). Germline assignment: CDR1 LNHDA and CDR2 SQIVND (reference sequence). V was clipped by 1 base and J by 4 bases, with 13 bases between them. The CDR3 is made up of 15 amino acids. The CDR3 spells CASSIARGESYGYTF. DNA for the CDR3: TGTGCCAGTAGTATAGCCAGGGGAGAAAGCTATGGCTACACCTTC.

The V gene is TRBV9, the J gene TRBJ2-5; no clear D. The germline V gene encodes CDR1 SGDLS and CDR2 YYNGEE. V gave up 3 bases and J gave up 3 bases, with 6 bases separating them. The CDR3 extends over 12 amino acids. The CDR3 region is CASSDIKETQYF. In nucleotides, the CDR3 is TGTGCCAGCAGCGATATAAAAGAGACCCAGTACTTC.

The chain links TRBV6-5 to TRBJ2-1; the D is unclear. In germline, CDR1 is MNHEY, CDR2 SVGAGI. The CDR3 is 12 amino acids. V shed 4 bases and J shed 4 bases, with 5 bases lying between them. Here the CDR3 reads CASSLLYNEQFF. The CDR3 DNA reads TGTGCCAGCAGTTTGTTATACAATGAGCAGTTCTTC.

The chain couples TRBV28 to TRBJ2-7, with D hard to call. V gave up 3 bases and J gave up 1 base, with 4 bases separating them. This CDR3 has 12 residues. Germline loops: CDR1 MDHEN, CDR2 SYDVKM. CDR3 bases: TGTGCCAGCAGTTTCCTGTCCTACGAGCAGTACTTC. Its protein is CASSFLSYEQYF.

V is TRBV3-1 (or the pseudogene TRBV3-2) and J is TRBJ2-1, with TRBD2 matching 10 bases. The length of the CDR3 is 17 residues. V lost 1 base and J lost 5; bases outside the gene matches: 8. Germline V gene sequence: CDR1 LGHDT, CDR2 YNNKEL (reference sequence). The CDR3 loop is CASSQVFRTSGHNEQFF. DNA for the CDR3: TGTGCCAGCAGCCAAGTGTTCAGGACTAGCGGACACAATGAGCAGTTCTTC.

The chain recombines TRBV6-2 or TRBV6-3 with TRBJ1-5, with TRBD1 matching 7 bases. Germline CDR1 MNHEY, CDR2 SVGEGT. V dropped 6 bases and J dropped 4; count of bases not matched to a gene: 6. CDR3 length: 14 residues. CDR3 region: CASSPGTENQPQHF. CDR3 sequence (DNA): TGTGCCAGCAGCCCTGGGACAGAGAATCAGCCCCAGCATTTT.

CDR3 nucleotides: TGTGCCAGCAGCTTGGGGAGGGACAGGGTTAAATATGGCTACACCTTC. It translates to CASSLGRDRVKYGYTF. The chain combines TRBV7-9 with TRBJ1-2; 9 nucleotides agree with TRBD1. CDR1 is SEHNR, CDR2 FQNEAQ, per germline (reference sequence). Trimming at V came to 3 bases and at J to 5 bases, leaving 10 bases not matched to a gene. The CDR3 has 16 amino acids.

The V and J genes are TRBV15 and TRBJ1-5; perhaps TRBD1 as D (6 bases). The V and J ends lost 0 bases and 5 bases respectively, with 14 bases between them. This CDR3 has 16 amino acids. Germline loops: CDR1 LNHNV, CDR2 YYDKDF (reference sequence). The chain's CDR3 is CATSRDRGFEYQPQHF. The CDR3 region has the DNA TGTGCCACCAGCAGAGACAGGGGATTTGAGTATCAGCCCCAGCATTTT.

CDR3 DNA: TGTGCCAGCTCACCACGGGCAGAGACCCAGTACTTC. Protein sequence: CASSPRAETQYF. This chain uses TRBV18 with TRBJ2-5; D is unclear. The CDR3 is made up of 12 amino acids. V shed 1 base and J shed 4 bases, with 4 bases lying between them. In germline, CDR1 is KGHSH, CDR2 LQKENI.

The chain employs TRBV6-5 and TRBJ2-2; 9 positions match TRBD1. V lost 6 bases and J lost 7; bases outside the gene matches: 9. This CDR3 is built from 15 residues. Germline V CDR1 and CDR2: MNHEY, SVGAGI. Here the CDR3 reads CASRAGQGVFGELFF. The DNA for the CDR3 is TGTGCCAGCAGGGCGGGACAGGGTGTCTTCGGGGAGCTGTTTTTT.

The chain has TRBV18 and TRBJ2-7, with 12 bases aligning to TRBD1. CDR3 length: 16 residues. Germline V gives CDR1 KGHSH, CDR2 LQKENI. The V and J ends lost 6 bases and 2 bases, in that order; junction bases with no gene match: 8. The CDR3 DNA reads TGTGCCAGCTCCCGGGGGACAGGGGGCTCCCCCTACGAGCAGTACTTC. It codes for CASSRGTGGSPYEQYF.

J is TRBJ2-1 and V is TRBV15; 12 positions agree with TRBD2. This CDR3 comprises 20 residues. CDR1 is LNHNV and CDR2 is YYDKDF in the germline V gene (reference sequence). V dropped 0 bases and J dropped 4; count of bases not matched to a gene: 13. The chain's CDR3 is CATSRDDGLAGIWLYNEQFF. The CDR3 region has the DNA TGTGCCACCAGCAGAGATGATGGACTAGCGGGAATTTGGCTGTACAATGAGCAGTTCTTC. Combining the CDR3 with reference TRBV15 and TRBJ2-1 gives the whole variable domain DAMVIQNPRYQVTQFGKPVTLSCSQTLNHNVMYWYQQKSSQAPKLLFHYYDKDFNNEADTPDNFQSRRPNTSFCFLDIRSPGLGDTAMYLCATSRDDGLAGIWLYNEQFFGPGTRLTVL.

The chain recombines TRBV7-3 with TRBJ2-2, with D uncertain. Trimming removed 3 bases at V and 6 bases at J, with 5 bases between. CDR1 SGHTA and CDR2 FQGTGA come from the germline V gene. The CDR3 contains 12 residues. The DNA for the CDR3 is TGTGCCAGCAGCTTTGCAGCCGGGGAGCTGTTTTTT. It encodes CASSFAAGELFF.

The rearrangement joins TRBV3-1 (or the pseudogene TRBV3-2) to TRBJ2-7; D is ambiguous. This CDR3 has 12 amino acids. Between the trimmed V and J ends, which lost 1 base and 3 bases, there was a span of 4 bases. Germline-derived CDR1 and CDR2 are LGHDT and YNNKEL (reference sequence). The CDR3 nucleotides read TGTGCCAGCAGCCAAGTTAACTACGAGCAGTACTTC. It specifies CASSQVNYEQYF.

The V gene is TRBV15, the J gene TRBJ2-1, with 7 bases identical to TRBD1. V dropped 0 bases and J dropped 12; count of bases not matched to a gene: 14. This CDR3 comprises 16 residues. Germline V gene data show CDR1 as LNHNV and CDR2 as YYDKDF (reference sequence). The CDR3 bases are TGTGCCACCAGCAGAGATAAGGGGGCGTCCGATATACGGCAGTTCTTC. Protein sequence: CATSRDKGASDIRQFF.

The chain links TRBV28 to TRBJ2-1; 12 bases align to TRBD2. The CDR3 totals 17 residues. The V segment lost 3 bases and the J segment 7 bases; nucleotides outside the gene matches: 10. Germline V gives CDR1 MDHEN, CDR2 SYDVKM. This chain's CDR3 is CASSFTPSGRAMNEQFF. DNA for the CDR3: TGTGCCAGCAGTTTTACCCCTAGCGGGAGGGCCATGAATGAGCAGTTCTTC.

The rearrangement joins TRBV11-3 to TRBJ2-1, with 10 bases aligning to TRBD1. This CDR3 has 14 residues. After removal of 1 base from V and 8 bases from J, the junction contained 2 bases not matched to a gene. Germline loops: CDR1 SGHNT, CDR2 YENEEA. The CDR3 nucleotides are TGTGCCAGCAGCTTAGGGGACAGGGGCTATGAGCAGTTCTTC. Translation gives CASSLGDRGYEQFF.

This clone is a singleton in its sample. V is TRBV10-3 and J is TRBJ1-2; D gene uncertain. This CDR3 spans 14 amino acids. Looked up from germline, CDR1 is ENHRY and CDR2 is SYGVKD. Trimming took off 3 bases at V and 5 bases at J, with 13 bases between the two ends. As DNA, the CDR3 is TGTGCCATCAGTGATGGCGGCCATGGATATGGCTACACCTTC. Its translation: CAISDGGHGYGYTF.

The chain has TRBV5-1 and TRBJ2-1, with 14 bases identical to TRBD2. CDR1 is SGHRS and CDR2 is YFSETQ in the germline V gene. The CDR3 is 16 amino acids. J gave up 7 bases and V 4 bases, and 7 bases lay outside the gene matches. CDR3 region: CASSRRTSGRSNEQFF. The CDR3 coding sequence is TGCGCCAGCAGCAGGAGGACTAGCGGGAGGTCGAATGAGCAGTTCTTC.

The rearrangement uses TRBV4-3 and TRBJ1-1; no clear D gene. The length of the CDR3 is 14 residues. Germline V lookup: CDR1 LGHNA, CDR2 YSLEER. The V end was cut by 1 base, the J end by 5 bases, with 11 bases between. The CDR3 protein is CASSQGTPGTEAFF. DNA of the CDR3: TGCGCCAGCAGCCAAGGGACCCCGGGAACTGAAGCTTTCTTT.

The V and J genes are TRBV7-2 and TRBJ2-7; D might be TRBD2 (6 bases). CDR3 length equals 15 residues. Germline CDR1 and CDR2: SGHTA and FQGNSA. V shed 1 base and J shed 0 bases, with 10 bases lying between them. CDR3 DNA: TGTGCCAGCAGCTTAGGCGGGACCACCTCCTACGAGCAGTACTTC. It encodes CASSLGGTTSYEQYF.

The rearrangement links TRBV18 to TRBJ1-4; possible D gene TRBD1, 6 bases. The CDR3 is 15 amino acids. The V gene's germline CDR1 is KGHSH and CDR2 LQKENI. Between the trimmed V and J ends, which lost 6 bases and 5 bases, there was a span of 16 bases. DNA for the CDR3: TGTGCCAGCTCTCCCCCAGGGGTATCGAATGAAAAACTGTTTTTT. This sequence encodes CASSPPGVSNEKLFF.

This clone was recorded once. The chain employs TRBV6-5 and TRBJ2-1; 9 bases are shared with TRBD2. This CDR3 is 16 amino acids long. The germline gives CDR1 MNHEY, CDR2 SVGAGI. The V gene end was trimmed by 0 bases and the J gene end by 7 bases; junction bases not matched to a gene: 7. CDR3 nucleotides: TGTGCCAGCAGTTACTCGGCTAGCGGGGCGGAAAATGAGCAGTTCTTC. Its translation: CASSYSASGAENEQFF.

This sequence joins TRBV11-2 and TRBJ1-3, with D maybe TRBD1 (5 bases). Between the trimmed V and J ends, which lost 8 bases and 8 bases, there was a span of 19 bases. Germline V gene sequence: CDR1 SGHAT, CDR2 FQNNGV. The CDR3 runs to 14 residues. In nucleotides, the CDR3 is TGTGCCAGCCTCGGGCGCGGCAGGGAGGACACCATATATTTT. It is translated as CASLGRGREDTIYF.